The present T cell receptor beta chain was sequenced within a study of T cell clones after liver transplantation. Profiled with immunoSEQ multiplex PCR; TCRdb holds only in-frame clones, not every one. In the table there are about 100,000 clones, 75% to 85% of which are singletons. Germline V gene sequence: CDR1 SGHDN, CDR2 FVKESK. V dropped 0 bases and J dropped 3 bases, with 8 bases sitting between them. The CDR3 contains 14 residues. The clonotype was recovered from a human donor who received a liver transplant. The material was CD4+ T cells from blood, obtained before liver transplant. V usage is TRBV14 and J usage is TRBJ1-1; no definite D call. The CDR3 DNA sequence: TGTGCCAGCAGCCAAGACATGGGCCACACTGAAGCTTTCTTT. Protein sequence: CASSQDMGHTEAFF.